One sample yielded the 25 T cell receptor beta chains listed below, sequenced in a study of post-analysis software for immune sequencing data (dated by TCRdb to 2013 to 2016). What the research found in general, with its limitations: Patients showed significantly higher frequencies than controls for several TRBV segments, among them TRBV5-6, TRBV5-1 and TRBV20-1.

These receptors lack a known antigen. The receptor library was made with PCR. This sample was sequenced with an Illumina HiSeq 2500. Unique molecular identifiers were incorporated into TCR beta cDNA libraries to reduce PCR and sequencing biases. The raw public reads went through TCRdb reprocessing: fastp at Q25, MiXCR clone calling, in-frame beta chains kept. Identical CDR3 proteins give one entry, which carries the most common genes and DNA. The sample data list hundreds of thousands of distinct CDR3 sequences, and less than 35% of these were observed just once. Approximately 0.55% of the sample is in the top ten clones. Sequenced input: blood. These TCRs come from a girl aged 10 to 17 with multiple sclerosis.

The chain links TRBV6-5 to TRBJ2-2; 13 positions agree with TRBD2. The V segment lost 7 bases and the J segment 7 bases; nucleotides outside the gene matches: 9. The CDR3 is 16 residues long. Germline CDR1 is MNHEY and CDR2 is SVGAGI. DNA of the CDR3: TGTGCCAGCACCCTCGGACTAGCGGGAGTCCACGGGGAGCTGTTTTTT. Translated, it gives CASTLGLAGVHGELFF.

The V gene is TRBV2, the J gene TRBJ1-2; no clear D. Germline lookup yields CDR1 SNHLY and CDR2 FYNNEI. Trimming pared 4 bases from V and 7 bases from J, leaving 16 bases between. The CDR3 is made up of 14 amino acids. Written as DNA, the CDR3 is TGTGCCAGCAGTGTCGGTCCCCACGTAGGTGGCTACACCTTC. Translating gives CASSVGPHVGGYTF.

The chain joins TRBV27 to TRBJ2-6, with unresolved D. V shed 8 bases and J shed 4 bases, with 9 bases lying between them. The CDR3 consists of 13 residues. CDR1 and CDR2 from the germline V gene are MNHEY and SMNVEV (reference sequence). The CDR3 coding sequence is TGTGCCAGCGGTGCGAAAGGGGCCAACGTCCTGACTTTC. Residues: CASGAKGANVLTF.

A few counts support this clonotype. The CDR3 here is CASSYPGQGGYTF. For the CDR3, the DNA is TGTGCCAGCAGCTATCCGGGGCAGGGTGGCTACACCTTC. The chain is built from TRBV7-2 and TRBJ1-2; perhaps TRBD1 as D (5 bases). V was pared by 4 bases and J by 7 bases, with 13 bases between. The CDR3 consists of 13 residues. Germline CDR1 reads SGHTA; CDR2 reads FQGNSA.

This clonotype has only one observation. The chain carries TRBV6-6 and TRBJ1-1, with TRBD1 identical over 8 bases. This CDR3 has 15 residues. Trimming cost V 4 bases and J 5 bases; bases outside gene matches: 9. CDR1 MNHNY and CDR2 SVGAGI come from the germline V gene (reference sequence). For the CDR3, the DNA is TGTGCCAGCAGTTCCCGAGACAGGGGATATACTGAAGCTTTCTTT. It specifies CASSSRDRGYTEAFF.

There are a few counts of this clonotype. CDR3 bases: TGCAGTGCTAGCGTAGCGGGAGGGGGGAAGACCCAGTACTTC. Translated, it gives CSASVAGGGKTQYF. J is TRBJ2-5 and V is TRBV20-1, with TRBD2 matching 11 bases. Germline V gives CDR1 DFQATT, CDR2 SNEGSKA (reference sequence). V was clipped by 3 bases and J by 6 bases; unmatched bases: 6. This CDR3 has 14 amino acids.

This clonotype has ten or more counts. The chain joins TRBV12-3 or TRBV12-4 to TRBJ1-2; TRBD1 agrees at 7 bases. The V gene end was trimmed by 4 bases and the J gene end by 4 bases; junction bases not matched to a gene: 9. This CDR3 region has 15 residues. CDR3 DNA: TGTGCCAGCAGTTCCGAAGGACAGGCGGTCTATGGCTACACCTTC. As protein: CASSSEGQAVYGYTF.

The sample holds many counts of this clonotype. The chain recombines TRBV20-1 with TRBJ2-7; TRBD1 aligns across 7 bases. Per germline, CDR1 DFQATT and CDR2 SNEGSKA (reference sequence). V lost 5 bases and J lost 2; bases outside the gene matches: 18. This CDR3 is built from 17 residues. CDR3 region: CSAPHIPTGLIPYEQYF. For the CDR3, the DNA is TGCAGTGCTCCGCACATCCCGACAGGGTTGATCCCCTACGAGCAGTACTTC.

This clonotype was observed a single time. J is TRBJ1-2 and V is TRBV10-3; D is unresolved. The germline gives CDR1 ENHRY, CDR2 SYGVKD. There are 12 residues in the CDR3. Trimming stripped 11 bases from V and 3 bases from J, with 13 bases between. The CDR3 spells CAVSWADYGYTF. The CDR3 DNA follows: TGTGCCGTCTCCTGGGCCGACTATGGCTACACCTTC.

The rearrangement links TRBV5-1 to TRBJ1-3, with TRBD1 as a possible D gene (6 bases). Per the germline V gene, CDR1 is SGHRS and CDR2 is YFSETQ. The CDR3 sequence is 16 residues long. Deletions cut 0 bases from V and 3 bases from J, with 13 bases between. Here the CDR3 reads CASSLAGGALGNTIYF. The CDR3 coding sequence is TGCGCCAGCAGCTTGGCGGGGGGCGCCCTTGGAAACACCATATATTTT.

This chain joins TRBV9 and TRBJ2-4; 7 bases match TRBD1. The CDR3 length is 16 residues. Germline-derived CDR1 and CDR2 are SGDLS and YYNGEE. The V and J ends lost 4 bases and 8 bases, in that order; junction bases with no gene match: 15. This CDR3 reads CASSPRTGDVVDIQYF. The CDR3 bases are TGTGCCAGCAGCCCCCGCACAGGGGACGTAGTGGACATTCAGTACTTC.

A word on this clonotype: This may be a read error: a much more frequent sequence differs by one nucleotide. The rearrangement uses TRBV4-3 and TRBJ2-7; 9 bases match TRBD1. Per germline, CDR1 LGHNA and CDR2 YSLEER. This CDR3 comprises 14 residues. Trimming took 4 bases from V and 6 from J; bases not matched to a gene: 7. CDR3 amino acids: CASSPGQGNCEQYF. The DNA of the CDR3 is TGCGCCAGCAGCCCGGGACAGGGCAACTGCGAGCAGTACTTC.

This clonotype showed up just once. CDR3: CSVLSRLGAYEQYF. The CDR3 region has the DNA TGCAGTGTCCTGTCCCGGTTAGGCGCCTACGAGCAGTACTTC. The rearrangement links TRBV20-1 to TRBJ2-7; the D is unclear. The length of the CDR3 is 14 residues. Germline V CDR1 and CDR2: DFQATT, SNEGSKA (reference sequence). Trimming left V 7 bases short and J 2 bases short, with 18 bases between.

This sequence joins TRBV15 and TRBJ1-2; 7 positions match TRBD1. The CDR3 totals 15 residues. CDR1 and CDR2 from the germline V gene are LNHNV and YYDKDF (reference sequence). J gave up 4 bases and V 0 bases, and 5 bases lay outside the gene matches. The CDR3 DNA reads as TGTGCCACCAGCAGAGAGGAGGGGGCGACCTATGGCTACACCTTC. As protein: CATSREEGATYGYTF. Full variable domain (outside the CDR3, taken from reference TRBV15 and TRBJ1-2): DAMVIQNPRYQVTQFGKPVTLSCSQTLNHNVMYWYQQKSSQAPKLLFHYYDKDFNNEADTPDNFQSRRPNTSFCFLDIRSPGLGDTAMYLCATSREEGATYGYTFGSGTRLTVV.

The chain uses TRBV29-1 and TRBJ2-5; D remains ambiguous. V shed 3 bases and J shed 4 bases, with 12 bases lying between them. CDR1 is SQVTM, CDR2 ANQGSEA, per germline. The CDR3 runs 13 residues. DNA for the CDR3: TGCAGCGTTGAGCCCCTAGGTGGAGAGACCCAGTACTTC. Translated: CSVEPLGGETQYF.

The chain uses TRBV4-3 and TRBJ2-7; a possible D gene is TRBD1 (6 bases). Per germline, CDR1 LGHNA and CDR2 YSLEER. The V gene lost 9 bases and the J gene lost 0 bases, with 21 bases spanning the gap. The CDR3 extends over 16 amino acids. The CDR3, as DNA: TGCGCCAGTAAAGGGGGTCGCAGCCCCCACTCCTACGAGCAGTACTTC. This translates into CASKGGRSPHSYEQYF.

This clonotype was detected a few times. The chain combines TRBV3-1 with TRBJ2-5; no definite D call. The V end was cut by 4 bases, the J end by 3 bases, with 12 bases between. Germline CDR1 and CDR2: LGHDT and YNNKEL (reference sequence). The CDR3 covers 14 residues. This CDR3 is CASSRLPTEETQYF. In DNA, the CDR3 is TGTGCCAGCAGCCGCCTACCCACAGAAGAGACCCAGTACTTC.

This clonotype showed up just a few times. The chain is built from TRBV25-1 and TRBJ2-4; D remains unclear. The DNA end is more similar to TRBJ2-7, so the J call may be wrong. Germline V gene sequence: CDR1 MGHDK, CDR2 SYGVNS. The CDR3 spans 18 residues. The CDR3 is CASSADRLPGPWTDEQYF. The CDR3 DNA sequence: TGTGCCAGCAGTGCCGACCGCCTACCGGGCCCCTGGACCGACGAGCAGTACTTC.

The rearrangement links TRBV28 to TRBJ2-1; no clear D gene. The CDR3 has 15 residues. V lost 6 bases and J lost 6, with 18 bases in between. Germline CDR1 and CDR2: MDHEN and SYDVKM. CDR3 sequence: CASSLWSESSNEQFF. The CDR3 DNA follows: TGTGCCAGCAGCCTCTGGAGTGAAAGTAGCAATGAGCAGTTCTTC.

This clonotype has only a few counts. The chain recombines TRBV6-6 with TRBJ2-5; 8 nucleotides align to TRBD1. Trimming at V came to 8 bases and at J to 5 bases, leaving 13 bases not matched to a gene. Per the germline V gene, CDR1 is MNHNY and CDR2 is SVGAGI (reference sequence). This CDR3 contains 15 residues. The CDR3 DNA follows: TGTGCCAGCGTAGAGAGCCAGGGGGCACCTGAGACCCAGTACTTC. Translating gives CASVESQGAPETQYF.

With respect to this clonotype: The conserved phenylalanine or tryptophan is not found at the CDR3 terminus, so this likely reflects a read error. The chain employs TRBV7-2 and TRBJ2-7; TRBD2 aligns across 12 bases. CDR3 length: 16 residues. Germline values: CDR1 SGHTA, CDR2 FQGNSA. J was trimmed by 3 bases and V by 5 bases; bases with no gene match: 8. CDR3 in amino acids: CASSGRLAGEVYEQYL. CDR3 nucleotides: TGTGCCAGCAGCGGTCGACTAGCGGGAGAGGTCTACGAGCAGTACTTA.

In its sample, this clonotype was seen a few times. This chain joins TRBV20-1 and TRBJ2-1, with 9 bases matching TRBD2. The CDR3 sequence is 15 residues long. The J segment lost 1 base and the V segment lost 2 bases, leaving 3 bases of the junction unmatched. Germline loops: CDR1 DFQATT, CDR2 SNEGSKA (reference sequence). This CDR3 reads CSARIAGASYNEQFF. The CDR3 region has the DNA TGCAGTGCTAGAATAGCGGGAGCTTCCTACAATGAGCAGTTCTTC.

CDR3 in amino acids: CASSDPRTQETQYF. The CDR3 coding sequence is TGTGCCAGCAGTGACCCCCGGACTCAAGAGACCCAGTACTTC. The genes are TRBV25-1 and TRBJ2-5; D is perhaps TRBD2 (5 bases). The germline V gene has CDR1 MGHDK and CDR2 SYGVNS. V was clipped by 3 bases and J by 2 bases, with 10 bases between them. The CDR3 runs 14 residues.

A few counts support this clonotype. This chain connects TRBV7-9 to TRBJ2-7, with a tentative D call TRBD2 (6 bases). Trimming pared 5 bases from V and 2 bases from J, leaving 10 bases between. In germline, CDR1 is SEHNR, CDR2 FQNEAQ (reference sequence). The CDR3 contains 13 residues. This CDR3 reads CASSPSVPYEQYF. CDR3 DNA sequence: TGTGCCAGCAGCCCTAGCGTACCCTACGAGCAGTACTTC.

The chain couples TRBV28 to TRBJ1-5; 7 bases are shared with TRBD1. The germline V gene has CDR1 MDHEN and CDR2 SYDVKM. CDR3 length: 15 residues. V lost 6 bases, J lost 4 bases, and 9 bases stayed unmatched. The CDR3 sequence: CASRLQGSRNQPQHF. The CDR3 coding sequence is TGTGCCAGCAGATTACAGGGGAGTCGAAATCAGCCCCAGCATTTT.